The 14 T cell receptor beta chains below all came from one sample that was sequenced in a study of blood T cell repertoires in COVID-19 (dated by TCRdb to 2020 to 2021). The library was prepared using the immunoSEQ multiplex PCR assay. The table comes from immuneACCESS by way of TCRdb, which keeps in-frame sequences with V and J called. Part of the clones is missing from these tables; in studies checked, under half for an unresolved V gene and the rest for unknown reasons. This sample gives approximately 170,000 clones in total; approximately 85% of them show up just once. Around 6.9% of the sample lies in the top ten. The sample comprised peripheral blood. The source is a man older than 75 with COVID-19, enrolled during active disease.

The genes are TRBV27 and TRBJ1-4, with TRBD1 matching 7 bases. The V segment lost 5 bases and the J segment 4 bases; nucleotides outside the gene matches: 4. This CDR3 is 14 amino acids long. Germline V lookup: CDR1 MNHEY, CDR2 SMNVEV (reference sequence). CDR3 nucleotide sequence: TGTGCCAGCAGTCCCCGGGACAGTAATGAAAAACTGTTTTTT. Translating gives CASSPRDSNEKLFF.

This chain uses TRBV5-1 with TRBJ2-3, with D perhaps matching TRBD2 (6 bases). Germline CDR1 is SGHRS and CDR2 is YFSETQ. The CDR3 runs to 14 residues. Trimming took off 4 bases at V and 4 bases at J, with 13 bases between the two ends. This CDR3 is CASSGGRGSDTQYF. In DNA form, the CDR3 reads TGCGCCAGCAGCGGAGGGCGGGGCTCAGATACGCAGTATTTT.

V gene TRBV19 combines with J gene TRBJ2-1; 8 bases align to TRBD1. V shed 4 bases and J 4 bases; nucleotides not matched to a gene: 9. Germline loops: CDR1 LNHDA, CDR2 SQIVND (reference sequence). This CDR3 comprises 16 residues. DNA for the CDR3: TGTGCCAGTAGTACCCAGGACAGGGCGCCGTACAATGAGCAGTTCTTC. Protein sequence: CASSTQDRAPYNEQFF. Full variable domain (outside the CDR3, taken from reference TRBV19 and TRBJ2-1): DGGITQSPKYLFRKEGQNVTLSCEQNLNHDAMYWYRQDPGQGLRLIYYSQIVNDFQKGDIAEGYSVSREKKESFPLTVTSAQKNPTAFYLCASSTQDRAPYNEQFFGPGTRLTVL.

The genes are TRBV7-4 and TRBJ1-4; D is uncertain. Looked up from germline, CDR1 is SGHVT and CDR2 is SQSDAQ. Trimming removed 0 bases at V and 8 bases at J, with 13 bases between. The CDR3 is 15 amino acids. Written as DNA, the CDR3 is TGTGCCAGCAGCTTAGCCCGGCAGGAGGCCGAAAAACTGTTTTTT. Translating it yields CASSLARQEAEKLFF.

This chain uses TRBV30 with TRBJ1-2; possibly TRBD1 for D (6 bases). Germline assignment: CDR1 GTSNPN and CDR2 SVGIG (reference sequence). CDR3 length equals 13 residues. Trimming removed 1 base from V and 6 bases from J, with 12 bases in between. Here the CDR3 reads CAWSDTGPDGYTF. The CDR3 nucleotides read TGTGCCTGGAGTGATACAGGGCCCGATGGCTACACCTTC.

The gene calls are TRBV7-8 and TRBJ1-1, with D possibly matching TRBD1 (6 bases). V was clipped by 5 bases and J by 8 bases, with 12 bases between them. Germline V gives CDR1 SGHVS, CDR2 FQNEAQ. This CDR3 contains 12 residues. CDR3 coding DNA: TGTGCCAGCAGCCTCAGGACAGACGAAGCTTTCTTT. This codes for CASSLRTDEAFF.

The chain has TRBV7-2 and TRBJ2-7; 11 bases align to TRBD1. Trimming took 6 bases from V and 5 from J; bases not matched to a gene: 9. This CDR3 contains 15 residues. Germline values: CDR1 SGHTA, CDR2 FQGNSA. The CDR3 DNA follows: TGTGCCAGCAGAAAGGACAGGGGGCTAATGAACGAGCAGTACTTC. This sequence encodes CASRKDRGLMNEQYF.

J is TRBJ2-3 and V is TRBV18; no clear D gene. CDR3 length equals 15 residues. The V gene lost 2 bases and the J gene lost 3 bases, with 12 bases spanning the gap. Per the germline V gene, CDR1 is KGHSH and CDR2 is LQKENI. The CDR3 loop reads CASSPGQAKTDTQYF. The CDR3 nucleotides are TGTGCCAGCTCACCAGGCCAGGCGAAGACAGATACGCAGTATTTT.

The rearrangement links TRBV11-3 to TRBJ1-6, with a tentative D call TRBD1 (6 bases). Germline V lookup: CDR1 SGHNT, CDR2 YENEEA. The CDR3 is 13 amino acids. Trimming pared 5 bases from V and 9 bases from J, leaving 11 bases between. The chain's CDR3 is CASSAGVGSPLHF. The CDR3 region has the DNA TGTGCCAGCAGCGCAGGGGTCGGTTCACCCCTCCACTTT.

This clone was observed a few times. V usage is TRBV6-5 and J usage is TRBJ1-1; 9 bases fit TRBD1. With V trimmed by 5 bases and J by 4 bases, 8 bases remained unmatched. This CDR3 region has 15 residues. The V gene's germline CDR1 is MNHEY and CDR2 SVGAGI. The CDR3 coding sequence is TGTGCCAGCAGTAGATCCGGGACAGGGATCACTGAAGCTTTCTTT. Translating it yields CASSRSGTGITEAFF.

The chain carries TRBV5-1 and TRBJ2-7, with 11 bases aligning to TRBD2. Germline CDR1 is SGHRS and CDR2 is YFSETQ. Unmatched junction bases numbered 4, after V lost 0 bases and J lost 5 bases. The CDR3 contains 15 residues. The CDR3 DNA reads as TGCGCCAGCAGCTTGGGTAGCGGGGGGGCCAACGAGCAGTACTTC. It specifies CASSLGSGGANEQYF.

The chain employs TRBV28 and TRBJ1-5; 7 bases line up with TRBD1. CDR1 MDHEN and CDR2 SYDVKM come from the germline V gene. V trimming: 1 base; J trimming: 4 bases; junction bases outside the gene matches: 4. The CDR3 is made up of 15 amino acids. CDR3 residues: CASSLLSRGNQPQHF. The CDR3 DNA follows: TGTGCCAGCAGTTTATTGTCCAGGGGGAATCAGCCCCAGCATTTT.

This clone was seen just once. The chain is built from TRBV28 and TRBJ2-5; D possibly corresponds to TRBD1 (5 bases). V was pared by 6 bases and J by 6 bases, with 17 bases between. There are 14 residues in the CDR3. Germline V gene sequence: CDR1 MDHEN, CDR2 SYDVKM. The CDR3 spells CASSDNSGSKTQYF. The CDR3 nucleotides read TGTGCCAGCAGCGATAACTCAGGGTCGAAGACCCAGTACTTC.

The rearrangement joins TRBV7-9 to TRBJ1-2; 7 bases match TRBD1. Germline V gene data show CDR1 as SEHNR and CDR2 as FQNEAQ (reference sequence). V shed 0 bases, J shed 7 bases, and the junction held 2 bases outside the gene matches. This CDR3 is built from 13 residues. CDR3 in DNA: TGTGCCAGCAGCTTAGCCGCAGGGGGTGGCTACACCTTC. Its protein is CASSLAAGGGYTF.